This T cell receptor (beta chain) originates from a study of T cell repertoires in cytomegalovirus infection. Across the study: Public TCR beta signatures indicated both CMV infection and matching HLA type. Study results and limitations: Using cumulative public TCR beta family frequency, the authors identified those who carried CMV together with the relevant HLA. Across the ex vivo response, the dominant clonotypes were HLA-C-restricted CMV-specific TCR beta clonotypes.

The CDR3 runs to 16 residues. V shed 6 bases and J 5 bases; nucleotides not matched to a gene: 15. This clonotype was found many times. Its antigen remains unidentified. MiXCR, run by TCRdb on the reads, gives a single entry per CDR3 protein. The sample has about 180,000 distinct CDR3 sequences, over 13% seen once; the top ten hold roughly a quarter. The sample comprised PBMCs. The sequence derives from a human donor in good health (CMV status not recorded). Some clones in this sample may be carry-over from other donors' samples. V usage is TRBV12-3 or TRBV12-4 and J usage is TRBJ1-2, with 7 bases lining up with TRBD1. The CDR3 DNA reads TGTGCCAGCAGCCGCTCAACGTTCCAGGGGGTATATGGCTACACCTTC. Encoded protein: CASSRSTFQGVYGYTF.